This TCR beta chain was sequenced for a study of T-cell memory formation after mild COVID-19. Findings and limits, study-wide: Whereas later expanders leaned CD4+, clones contracting day 15 to 85 showed a balanced CD4/CD8 makeup.

TCRdb ran MiXCR on the 5' RACE reads and lists one entry per CDR3 protein. The repertoire holds around 250,000 distinct CDR3 sequences, about 17% seen once, with roughly 25% in the top ten. This clonotype was seen repeatedly, ten times or more. What it binds is not known. The junction departs from the called germline gene at one end, perhaps through a read error. The origin of this receptor is a man between 18 and 35 years old who had mild COVID-19 (a few samples of this study predate the infection). Cell type and time point are not known. The sequencing input was PBMCs or a T cell subset sorted from them (not recorded which).

The CDR3 coding sequence is TGTGCCAGCAGTTTGGAAGGGGGGCCAGACACGCAGTATTTT. Its protein product is CASSLEGGPDTQYF. The rearrangement joins TRBV28 to TRBJ2-3; the D call may be TRBD1 or TRBD2 (6 bases each). Germline CDR1 is MDHEN and CDR2 is SYDVKM. The CDR3 runs to 14 residues. The full variable domain, its missing parts supplied by reference TRBV28 and TRBJ2-3, is DVKVTQSSRYLVKRTGEKVFLECVQDMDHENMFWYRQDPGLGLRLIYFSYDVKMKEKGDIPEGYSVSREKKERFSLILESASTNQTSMYLCASSLEGGPDTQYFGPGTRLTVL.